This T cell receptor (beta chain) was sequenced for a study of CD8 T cells in ankylosing spondylitis. The CDR3 loop spans 13 amino acids. With V trimmed by 5 bases and J by 6 bases, 6 bases remained unmatched. Per the germline V gene, CDR1 is SQVTM and CDR2 is ANQGSEA. This clonotype was seen many times. TCRdb independently ran MiXCR on the 5' RACE reads; one entry per CDR3 protein. The sample contains about 96,000 distinct CDR3 sequences, around 10% of which appear only once. The rearrangement links TRBV29-1 to TRBJ2-2; 7 nucleotides align to TRBD1. Sequenced material: blood, either unsorted or a sorted T cell fraction (not recorded which). The clonotype comes from a male donor with ankylosing spondylitis or in good health (not recorded which). This CDR3 reads CSVSPQGSGELFF. The CDR3 DNA follows: TGCAGCGTTAGCCCACAGGGGTCCGGGGAGCTGTTTTTT.